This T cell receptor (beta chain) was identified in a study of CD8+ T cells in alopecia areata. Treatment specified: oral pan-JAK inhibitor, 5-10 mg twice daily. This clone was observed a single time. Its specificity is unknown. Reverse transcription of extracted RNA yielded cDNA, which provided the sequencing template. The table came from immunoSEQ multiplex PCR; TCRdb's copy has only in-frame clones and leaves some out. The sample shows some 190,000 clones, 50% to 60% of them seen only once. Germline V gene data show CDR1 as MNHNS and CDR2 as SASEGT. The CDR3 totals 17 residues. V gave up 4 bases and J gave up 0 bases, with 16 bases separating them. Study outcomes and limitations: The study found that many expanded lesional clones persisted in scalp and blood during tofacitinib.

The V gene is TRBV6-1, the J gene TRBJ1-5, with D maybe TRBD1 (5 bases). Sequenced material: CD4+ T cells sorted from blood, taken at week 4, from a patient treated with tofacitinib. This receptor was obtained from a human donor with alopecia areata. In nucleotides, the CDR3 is TGTGCCAGCAGTGGTTTGGGGCAGGCAGCTAGCAATCAGCCCCAGCATTTT. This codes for CASSGLGQAASNQPQHF.